The clone carrying this TCR beta chain was seen more than once but under ten times. This record belongs to a study of blood T cell repertoires in COVID-19. Under the authors' procedure: Amplification of reference gene primers provided the estimated nucleated cell counts. Method: immunoSEQ multiplex PCR; TCRdb's copy keeps in-frame clones and lacks some. V and J calls and clone size come straight from that table; D and trimming were deduced from the DNA. This table has around 240,000 clones, approximately 83% appearing once. In terms of age and location, participants ranged from roughly 18 to 90 years and lived in under 30 US areas. The recovered donors of Cohort 3 showed two negative PCRs, clearance, or symptom resolution. Sequenced input: PBMCs or T cells enriched from blood (not recorded which). This receptor was taken from a woman aged 45-65 years who had recovered from COVID-19.

The CDR3 spells CASSYDGRGHGYTF. The CDR3 DNA follows: TGTGCCAGCAGTTACGATGGGAGGGGTCACGGCTACACCTTC. This rearrangement joins TRBV27 to TRBJ1-2, with D possibly being TRBD1 (5 bases). Germline CDR1 is MNHEY and CDR2 is SMNVEV (reference sequence). Trimming removed 4 bases from V and 8 bases from J, with 17 bases in between. The CDR3 consists of 14 residues.